Presented here are 15 T cell receptor beta chains from one specimen sequenced in a study of T cells in localized non-small cell lung cancer (dated by TCRdb to the early 2020s). The library was built by means of the immunoSEQ multiplex PCR assay. This is the immuneACCESS table as TCRdb keeps it, with only in-frame sequences that have V and J called. A part of the clones is gone; compared with another copy, unresolved V genes explain less than half, and the rest is unexplained. The sample yields 4,000 to 5,000 clones; less than 35% were counted once. The top ten clones comprise over 4% of the sample. Here the sequenced sample was lung tumor tissue, taken before any cancer treatment. The receptors stem from a man aged 40 to 70 with stage II lung adenocarcinoma.

This clone has just a few counts. The genes are TRBV11-3 and TRBJ2-5, with D tentatively TRBD2 (6 bases). The germline V gene has CDR1 SGHNT and CDR2 YENEEA. CDR3 size: 14 residues. Trimming cost V 4 bases and J 5 bases, with 14 bases left between them. CDR3 residues: CASSSMGGMETQYF. The DNA for the CDR3 is TGTGCCAGCAGCTCGATGGGGGGAATGGAGACCCAGTACTTC.

This clone has only one observation. The V gene is TRBV19, the J gene TRBJ2-6, with 7 positions matching TRBD1. V dropped 11 bases and J dropped 0; count of bases not matched to a gene: 7. Per the germline V gene, CDR1 is LNHDA and CDR2 is SQIVND (reference sequence). The CDR3 loop spans 15 amino acids. In nucleotides, the CDR3 is TGTGCCGCCGGACAGGAGGTCTCTGGGGCCAACGTCCTGACTTTC. Its translation is CAAGQEVSGANVLTF.

V gene TRBV5-1 combines with J gene TRBJ1-1, with TRBD1 identical over 9 bases. The V gene end was trimmed by 4 bases and the J gene end by 7 bases; junction bases not matched to a gene: 8. Germline lookup yields CDR1 SGHRS and CDR2 YFSETQ. The CDR3 is made up of 14 amino acids. Here the CDR3 DNA reads TGCGCCAGCAGCCCGCCGGGACAGGGACGTGAAGCTTTCTTT. This codes for CASSPPGQGREAFF.

In its sample, this clone was seen a few times. The V call is TRBV9, the J call TRBJ1-1; 7 bases are a match to TRBD1. Germline V gives CDR1 SGDLS, CDR2 YYNGEE. Trimming removed 2 bases from V and 1 base from J; junction bases left unmatched: 2. The CDR3 is 14 residues long. The CDR3 region has the DNA TGTGCCAGCAGCGTGGGGACAGCGAACACTGAAGCTTTCTTT. Translated, it gives CASSVGTANTEAFF.

By share, this clone counts as large. This sequence joins TRBV18 and TRBJ2-5; 7 positions agree with TRBD1. Germline CDR1 KGHSH, CDR2 LQKENI. This CDR3 has 15 amino acids. Trimming removed 6 bases from V and 6 bases from J; junction bases left unmatched: 13. The CDR3: CASSPKGTERQTQYF. CDR3 bases: TGTGCCAGCTCCCCCAAGGGGACAGAGAGACAGACCCAGTACTTC.

The V call is TRBV6-8, the J call TRBJ2-2; D is perhaps TRBD1 (5 bases). V gave up 7 bases and J gave up 5 bases, with 14 bases separating them. Germline V gene data show CDR1 as MNHGY and CDR2 as SAAAGT. CDR3 length: 14 residues. The CDR3 spells CASTSSPGTGELFF. The CDR3 coding sequence is TGTGCCAGCACCAGCAGCCCAGGGACCGGGGAGCTGTTTTTT.

This clone is classed as large. V usage is TRBV11-3 and J usage is TRBJ1-1, with D perhaps matching TRBD1 (5 bases). Per germline, CDR1 SGHNT and CDR2 YENEEA. The V gene lost 5 bases and the J gene lost 4 bases, with 17 bases spanning the gap. The CDR3 spans 15 residues. The CDR3 region is CASSLGTGFTTEAFF. The CDR3 coding sequence is TGTGCCAGCAGCCTAGGAACAGGTTTCACCACTGAAGCTTTCTTT.

The chain couples TRBV19 to TRBJ1-5, with a weak D call TRBD1 (5 bases). Germline V gives CDR1 LNHDA, CDR2 SQIVND (reference sequence). The CDR3 extends over 15 amino acids. V lost 7 bases and J lost 4, with 17 bases in between. The CDR3 here is CASTTGGEWNQPQHF. The CDR3 coding sequence is TGTGCCAGTACCACGGGGGGGGAGTGGAATCAGCCCCAGCATTTT.

The gene calls are TRBV14 and TRBJ2-2; tentative D call: TRBD2 (6 bases). From germline, CDR1 is SGHDN and CDR2 FVKESK. The CDR3 runs to 15 residues. Trimming took 1 base from V and 5 from J, leaving 11 bases between them. The CDR3: CASSQAGGSTGELFF. The CDR3 coding sequence is TGTGCCAGCAGCCAAGCCGGAGGGTCGACCGGGGAGCTGTTTTTT. Looking up the rest from reference TRBV14 and TRBJ2-2 gives the full variable domain: EAGVTQFPSHSVIEKGQTVTLRCDPISGHDNLYWYRRVMGKEIKFLLHFVKESKQDESGMPNNRFLAERTGGTYSTLKVQPAELEDSGVYFCASSQAGGSTGELFFGEGSRLTVL.

This clone is deemed medium-sized. The genes are TRBV11-3 and TRBJ2-1; D is perhaps TRBD2 (5 bases). The CDR3 runs 18 residues. The germline V gene encodes CDR1 SGHNT and CDR2 YENEEA. V lost 5 bases and J lost 0, with 20 bases in between. CDR3 DNA: TGTGCCAGCAGCCCACTCATAGAACTAGTTTACTCCTACAATGAGCAGTTCTTC. Encoded protein: CASSPLIELVYSYNEQFF.

The genes are TRBV6-8 and TRBJ2-5; the D gene could be TRBD1 or TRBD2 (5 bases each). The germline V gene encodes CDR1 MNHGY and CDR2 SAAAGT. The CDR3 runs 13 residues. V was cut by 5 bases and J by 0 bases, with 7 bases left in between. CDR3 coding DNA: TGTGCCAGCAGTCCGGGACACCAAGAGACCCAGTACTTC. Translation gives CASSPGHQETQYF.

This clone was counted only a few times. CDR3 DNA: TGTGCCAGCAGTGAGCTTGTCTCTGTAGGTGAAAAACTGTTTTTT. Translation gives CASSELVSVGEKLFF. The chain combines TRBV6-8 with TRBJ1-4; unclear D gene. This CDR3 has 15 residues. The V gene lost 5 bases and the J gene lost 7 bases, with 17 bases spanning the gap. The germline CDR1 and CDR2 sequences are MNHGY and SAAAGT.

This clone was counted only a few times. One end of the junction varies from germline; a read error may be responsible. V is TRBV6-8 and J is TRBJ1-1; D is uncertain. CDR3 length: 12 residues. Per the germline V gene, CDR1 is MNHGY and CDR2 is SAAAGT. The CDR3 DNA reads TGTGCCATCAGTGTGGGGAGGACTGAAGCTTTCTTT. Translating it yields CAISVGRTEAFF.

The chain uses TRBV11-3 and TRBJ1-4; TRBD1 aligns across 7 bases. V was pared by 5 bases and J by 3 bases, with 9 bases of the junction left unmatched. The CDR3 is 16 amino acids. The germline CDR1 and CDR2 sequences are SGHNT and YENEEA. The CDR3 here is CASSPPDRVANEKLFF. CDR3 bases: TGTGCCAGCAGCCCTCCCGACAGGGTGGCTAATGAAAAACTGTTTTTT.

This chain links TRBV23-1 with TRBJ2-7, with 13 bases that match TRBD2. TRBV23-1 is an open reading frame whose function is uncertain. The CDR3 covers 15 residues. V shed 6 bases, J shed 5 bases, and the junction held 7 bases outside the gene matches. The CDR3 DNA reads as TGCGCCAGCAGCCAAGAAGGACTAGCGGGAGACGAGCAGTACTTC. Protein sequence: CASSQEGLAGDEQYF.